This note documents a single T cell receptor (beta chain) sequence. What antigen it recognizes has not been identified. No base qualities exist here, and no much larger clone lies one base off it. The cohort was made up of 666 healthy bone marrow donors. All cohort members were sampled while nominally healthy, although unrecorded immune exposures were likely present. The donor was CMV seropositive and belonged to the group of about 290 seropositive cohort members. A peripheral blood sample was provided by each donor, and peripheral blood mononuclear cells were used for TCR beta sequencing. The Qiagen DNeasy Blood Extraction Kit was used to extract genomic DNA from the blood cell samples. The source of the sample is a study of cytomegalovirus exposure and HLA in healthy donors (dated by TCRdb to 2017 to 2019). About the study as a whole: In an earlier analysis of about 560 of the donors, 276 Gb of sequence data and 95 million to 130 million unique TCR beta sequences from about 190 million T cells were reported. About 280 gigabases of sequencing data and roughly 80 million unique TCR sequences made up an early release that covered 640 HLA-typed donors. The genetic ancestry cluster associated with self-reported Caucasian donors included 81% of the 398 genotyped donors. The study aimed to test whether cataloging public T cell receptors could reveal signatures of past pathogen exposure. The T cell repertoires of some 670 subjects were profiled by immunosequencing and related to cytomegalovirus serostatus. In addition to the first cohort of hundreds of subjects, a separate validation cohort of 120 different subjects was used. To predict cytomegalovirus infection status, the study brought together high-throughput TCR immunosequencing, statistical association of individual TCRs with disease status, and machine learning. A later analysis re-analyzed previously published TCR beta repertoires from hundreds of donors and added high-resolution HLA genotyping to study TCR occurrence patterns. In the later analysis, no new phenotypic data were used to find candidate immune exposures; instead, reliance was placed on TCR beta sequences and their occurrence across donors. An earlier analysis of around 580 of the donors used high-throughput TCR beta sequencing to judge whether each TCR beta V gene segment behaved as functional or pseudogenic. Donor age, sex, ethnicity and CMV serostatus were compiled together with the repertoire data. Genome-wide SNP genotypes for about three fifths of the roughly 700 donors were used in a later genetic analysis, which treated that subset as a discovery cohort. All discovery cohort repertoires had been generated on a single sequencing platform. Both class I and class II loci were covered by HLA typing, at four-digit resolution. The number of donors typed differed by locus, with roughly 620-630 for A, B, C, DRB1 and DQB1, roughly 520 for DQA1, 606 for DPA1, and around 460 for DPB1. Because of strong linkage in the cohort, roughly five DR-DQ haplotypes were treated as single units for association and clustering. Across some 400 genotyped donors of the cohort, an average of about 240,000 unique TCR beta nucleotide sequences per donor were sequenced, and roughly a sixth of those sequences were non-productive. The full study reports these points: Only TCR beta chains were sequenced in this cohort, and the absence of alpha or paired-chain data limited detectable features. A group of highly shared sequence variants was considered likely to be a technical artifact of the sequencing pipeline. A total of some 180 TCR beta chains were listed by the study as associated with cytomegalovirus. A further reported finding was that TCR beta sequences accurately predicted the HLA-A and HLA-B alleles for most subjects in the first cohort. A later analysis found that TCR association rates varied across HLA loci, with DRB1 alleles showing the most associated TCRs and HLA-C alleles the fewest. Linkage disequilibrium might explain the correlated functional status among segregating V segments, but an unknown experimental factor could not be ruled out. Assigning TCR associations to individual alleles was difficult when HLA alleles, especially DR and DQ, strongly co-occurred. Because some donors lacked HLA typing at each locus, the association tests relied only on the typed subset. According to a later analysis, most CMV-associated TCR beta chains appeared to be HLA-restricted, and the HLA associations seemed to be driven largely by CMV exposure. Across donors, most TCR sequences were observed very rarely, whereas some public TCRs were present in many individuals. Because counts were too low, about 18 rarely observed V segments, including chromosome 9 orphons, were excluded from the earlier analysis of some 590 of the donors. In vitro tests confirmed that three of the cytomegalovirus-associated TCR beta chains recognize cytomegalovirus antigens. In a later analysis, some 18,000 TCR beta sequences were associated with specific HLA alleles at a false discovery rate of 0.05. A later genetic analysis associated a missense DCLRE1C variant with V-gene and J-gene trimming of TCR beta chains, and an independent cohort replicated the association. In a later analysis, HLA-associated TCR beta chains showed more clonal expansion and lower generation probabilities than non-associated chains that were equally common. Some IMGT-functional V segments, including TRBV6-2 and TRBV6-3, could not be distinguished by the 87-base-pair reads and were therefore excluded. In a later analysis, several top co-occurrence clusters were reported to appear linked to parvovirus B19, influenza, CMV and Epstein-Barr virus. It was suggested by the authors that the approach could potentially be generalized to other disease states and immunological phenotypes. The classifier was reported to diagnose cytomegalovirus status with high specificity and sensitivity in both the original cohort and the validation cohort. In an earlier analysis of some 640 of the donors, most TCR beta V segments were observed in productive rearrangements about 87% or about 30% of the time, broadly matching IMGT annotations. In a later genetic analysis, fewer N-insertions in productive TCRs were reported among donors in an Asian-associated ancestry cluster than the approximately 670-donor mean. CMV serostatus was the only immune exposure information available for the cohort. The presence/absence analyses assumed that sequencing depth was roughly uniform across donors, and that assumption may not be true.

The library was obtained by the immunoSEQ multiplex PCR assay. For the multiplex PCR, a mixture combining 60 forward primers for TCR Vbeta segments and 13 reverse primers for TCR Jbeta segments was used. The CDR3 region of rearranged TCR beta genes was amplified from genomic DNA by a multiplex PCR assay. The Illumina HiSeq System was used to sequence the amplified TCR beta libraries as 87-base-pair reads. As for the authors' bioinformatics: A later analysis tallied 80 million to 95 million unique TCR beta chains across the roughly 610 repertoires, and about 12 million of those chains were shared by two or more donors. Raw reads were error-corrected and collapsed into unique sequences with a nearest-neighbor algorithm that merged closely related sequences to remove PCR and sequencing errors. V, D and J gene segments were assigned by aligning CDR3 sequences to IMGT reference sequences. Each retained sequence needed at least a six-nucleotide match to both a V gene segment and a J gene segment. Rearrangements were classified as productive when the CDR3 lacked stop codons and remained in frame with V and J, and all other rearrangements were classified as non-productive. CDR3 was defined by IMGT convention, running from the second conserved V-encoded cysteine to the conserved J-encoded phenylalanine. The earlier analysis of some 550 of the donors excluded any sequence lacking an unambiguous match to a single V gene segment. An earlier analysis of roughly 590 of the donors called V segments functional above 56.7% productive rearrangements and segregating when the between-donor standard deviation exceeded 5%. A statistical classification framework was built to diagnose cytomegalovirus status from the catalog of TCR beta chain sequences. V and J gene assignment, in a later analysis, came from comparing TCR nucleotide sequences with IMGT/GENE-DB human TR gene sequences. A later analysis assigned CDR3 sequences and most-parsimonious VDJ recombination scenarios with the TCRdist pipeline. In a later analysis, each TCR beta chain was defined by its CDR3 amino acid sequence together with its V-gene family, and reads lacking a unique V-gene family were excluded. As a way to deal with suspected cross-contamination and a sequencing artifact, a later analysis dropped 450 to 700 nucleotide sequences that were highly shared and had low generation probability. For each public chain, a later analysis derived a clonal expansion index from normalized ranks of inferred template counts within each repertoire. Generation probabilities in a later analysis came from a VDJ recombination model fitted to out-of-frame rearrangements, and those results were checked against IGoR. In a later analysis, TCR-TCR, TCR-HLA and TCR-CMV co-occurrence was scored with hypergeometric tests, and a repertoire-size bias correction was applied to TCR pairs. False discovery rates were estimated in a later analysis by permuting HLA or CMV assignments 20 times. A later analysis grouped co-occurring TCRs with DBSCAN, adding TCRdist sequence similarity when clustering within HLA-allele-positive subsets. Co-occurrence clustering excluded repertoires with fewer than 30,000 or more than 120,000 public chains, plus five with anomalous nucleotide sharing. TCRdb took over this immuneACCESS table, retaining in-frame rearrangements with V and J assigned. Such tables are incomplete; in checked studies, under half of the missing clones stem from an unresolved V gene, and the remainder is unexplained. That table furnishes V, J and clone size, whereas the DNA furnished D and trimming. The sample has approximately 170,000 clones on record, 70% to 75% of them singletons. Approximately 3.1% of the sample lies in the top ten.

CDR1 SNHLY and CDR2 FYNNEI were looked up in the germline V gene. Unmatched junction bases come to 8, with V trimmed by 2 bases and J by 7 bases. The cysteine opens and the phenylalanine closes a CDR3 of 14 amino acids. The retained sequence is limited to the CDR3, 42 bases, with the frame set at the first base. The receptor's source is a woman between 25 and 40 years old in good health and CMV-seropositive. Sequenced sample: PBMCs. The sequence links TRBV2 to TRBJ2-7, and 7 junction bases match TRBD2. The CDR3 protein: CASSELGGRGEQYF. The nucleotide sequence reads as follows: TGTGCCAGCAGTGAACTCGGCGGGAGAGGTGAGCAGTACTTC.